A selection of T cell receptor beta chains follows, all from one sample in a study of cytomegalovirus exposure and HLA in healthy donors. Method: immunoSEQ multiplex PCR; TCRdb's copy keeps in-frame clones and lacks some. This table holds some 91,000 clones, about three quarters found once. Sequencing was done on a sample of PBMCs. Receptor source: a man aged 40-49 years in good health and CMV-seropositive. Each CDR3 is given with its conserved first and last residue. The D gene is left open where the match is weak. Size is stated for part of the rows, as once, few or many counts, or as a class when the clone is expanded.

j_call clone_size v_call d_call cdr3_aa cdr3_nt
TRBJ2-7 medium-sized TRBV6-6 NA CASGATVENEQYF TGTGCCAGCGGAGCGACAGTCGAAAACGAGCAGTACTTC
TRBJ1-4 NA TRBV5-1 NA CASSLELGREKLFF TGCGCCAGCAGCTTGGAACTGGGGAGGGAAAAACTGTTTTTT
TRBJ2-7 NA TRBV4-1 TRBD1 CASSLSGTGAYEQYF TGCGCCAGCAGCCTCTCCGGGACAGGGGCCTACGAGCAGTACTTC
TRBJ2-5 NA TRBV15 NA CATSRAGGFPRETQYF TGTGCCACCAGCAGGGCGGGCGGCTTCCCCAGAGAGACCCAGTACTTC
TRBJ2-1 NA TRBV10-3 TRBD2 CAISEGLAGVEQFF TGTGCCATCAGTGAGGGGTTAGCGGGAGTAGAGCAGTTCTTC
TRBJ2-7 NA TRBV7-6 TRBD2 CASSLVTSGMGEQYF TGTGCCAGCAGCTTAGTAACTAGCGGGATGGGAGAGCAGTACTTC
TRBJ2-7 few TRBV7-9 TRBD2 CASTTTSGRAGLTYEQYF TGTGCCAGCACCACGACTAGCGGGAGAGCGGGGCTTACCTACGAGCAGTACTTC
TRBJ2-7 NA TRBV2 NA CASSDISYEQYF TGTGCCAGCAGTGACATCTCCTACGAGCAGTACTTC
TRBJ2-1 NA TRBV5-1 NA CASSLGGGYNEQFF TGCGCCAGCAGCTTGGGCGGAGGTTACAATGAGCAGTTCTTC
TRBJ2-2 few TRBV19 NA CASSISRVTFTGELFF TGTGCCAGTAGTATATCCAGGGTAACTTTTACCGGGGAGCTGTTTTTT
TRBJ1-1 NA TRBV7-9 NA CASSLAGANTEAFF TGTGCCAGCAGCTTAGCAGGGGCGAACACTGAAGCTTTCTTT
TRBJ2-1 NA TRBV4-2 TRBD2 CASSLSGGRKGNEQFF TGTGCCAGCAGCCTTAGCGGGGGGCGGAAGGGGAATGAGCAGTTCTTC
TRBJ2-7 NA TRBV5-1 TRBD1 CVSNRQGDEQYF TGCGTCAGCAACAGACAGGGCGACGAGCAGTACTTC
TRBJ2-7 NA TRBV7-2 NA CASSLVGLSYEQYF TGTGCCAGCAGCTTAGTAGGACTTTCCTACGAGCAGTACTTC
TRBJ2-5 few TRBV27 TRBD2 CASSLRTGGQETQYF TGTGCCAGCAGTTTACGGACGGGGGGCCAAGAGACCCAGTACTTC
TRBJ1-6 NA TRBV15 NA CATSRGMDIPLHF TGTGCCACCAGCAGAGGCATGGACATTCCCCTCCACTTT
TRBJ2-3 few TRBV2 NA CARGISTDTQYF TGTGCCAGGGGCATAAGCACAGATACGCAGTATTTT
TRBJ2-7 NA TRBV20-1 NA CSAKYAYQQYF TGCAGTGCTAAGTACGCCTACCAGCAGTACTTC
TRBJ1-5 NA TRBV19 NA CASSARVWNQPQHF TGTGCCAGCTCGGCCCGGGTATGGAATCAGCCCCAGCATTTT
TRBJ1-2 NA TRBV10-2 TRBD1 CASRRDRAEGYTF TGCGCCAGCAGAAGGGACAGGGCGGAGGGCTACACCTTC
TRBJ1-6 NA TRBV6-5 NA CASSSQGFGSPLHF TGTGCCAGCAGTTCCCAGGGGTTCGGATCACCCCTCCACTTT
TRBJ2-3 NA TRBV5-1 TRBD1 CASSLGQGEPDTQYF TGCGCCAGCAGCCTGGGACAGGGCGAACCAGATACGCAGTATTTT
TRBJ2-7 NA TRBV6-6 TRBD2 CASSNSGGAAYEQYF TGTGCCAGCAGTAACAGCGGGGGGGCCGCCTACGAGCAGTACTTC
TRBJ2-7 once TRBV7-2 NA CASSALGGWTYEQYF TGTGCCAGCAGCGCCCTTGGAGGTTGGACCTACGAGCAGTACTTC
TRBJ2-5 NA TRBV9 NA CASSVGPGETQYF TGTGCCAGCAGCGTAGGCCCCGGGGAGACCCAGTACTTC
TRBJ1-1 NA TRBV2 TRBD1 CASSFDRGNMNTEAFF TGTGCCAGCAGTTTCGACAGGGGCAACATGAACACTGAAGCTTTCTTT
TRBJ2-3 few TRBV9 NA CASSLSTDTQYF TGTGCCAGCAGCTTAAGCACAGATACGCAGTATTTT
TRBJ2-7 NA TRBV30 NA CAWPTTEEISYEQYF TGTGCCTGGCCAACGACAGAGGAGATCTCCTACGAGCAGTACTTC
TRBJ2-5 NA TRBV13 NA CASSLGSARRETQYF TGTGCCAGCAGCTTAGGATCAGCTAGAAGGGAGACCCAGTACTTC
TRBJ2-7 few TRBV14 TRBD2 CASSQDGLAGVTDEQYF TGTGCCAGCAGCCAAGACGGGCTAGCGGGAGTCACAGACGAGCAGTACTTC